This TCR beta chain emerged from a study of response to subunit inactivated influenza vaccine. TCRdb reanalysed the RT-PCR reads using MiXCR and keeps one entry per CDR3 protein. Here the sample spans about 620,000 distinct CDR3 sequences, 11% being singletons. The V end was cut by 1 base, the J end by 2 bases, with 11 bases between. The CDR3 loop spans 15 amino acids. Looked up from germline, CDR1 is LGHNA and CDR2 is YNFKEQ. In addition, the sample was reused for a study of T cells expressing NK-cell markers. That source adds: UMIs accompanied the 5'RACE template switching by which TCR beta cDNA was made.

This rearrangement joins TRBV4-2 to TRBJ2-5; a weak D match, TRBD2 (5 bases). Material: PBMCs from blood, obtained on the day of vaccination. This receptor was obtained from a man between 50 and 59 years old who received an inactivated influenza vaccine. The CDR3 loop is CASSQGGQAQETQYF. CDR3 coding DNA: TGTGCCAGCAGCCAAGGAGGGCAGGCTCAAGAGACCCAGTACTTC.